This T cell receptor (beta chain) was sequenced for a study of T-cell memory formation after mild COVID-19. Study-wide results and caveats: The CD4+ clones that contracted clustered mainly within CM and EM, and the CD8+ clones concentrated in EMRA. Pre-infection memory already had some responding clones, implying cross-reactive memory joined.

Via MiXCR, TCRdb re-called the 5' RACE reads, giving one row per CDR3 protein. The table lists 550,000 to 700,000 distinct CDR3 sequences, about a sixth of them singletons. CDR3 length equals 13 residues. Trimming pared 2 bases from V and 7 bases from J, leaving 9 bases between. Germline CDR1 and CDR2: MNHEY and SMNVEV (reference sequence). On this clonotype itself: Its antigen is unknown.

Material for sequencing was PBMCs or a T cell subset sorted from them (not recorded which). This receptor was taken from an adult woman who had mild COVID-19 (a few samples of this study predate the infection). Cell type and time point are not known. The genes are TRBV27 and TRBJ1-5; D call uncertain. Written as DNA, the CDR3 is TGTGCCAGCAGTTTAAGGGCGCCCCAGCCCCAGCATTTT. Translation: CASSLRAPQPQHF.